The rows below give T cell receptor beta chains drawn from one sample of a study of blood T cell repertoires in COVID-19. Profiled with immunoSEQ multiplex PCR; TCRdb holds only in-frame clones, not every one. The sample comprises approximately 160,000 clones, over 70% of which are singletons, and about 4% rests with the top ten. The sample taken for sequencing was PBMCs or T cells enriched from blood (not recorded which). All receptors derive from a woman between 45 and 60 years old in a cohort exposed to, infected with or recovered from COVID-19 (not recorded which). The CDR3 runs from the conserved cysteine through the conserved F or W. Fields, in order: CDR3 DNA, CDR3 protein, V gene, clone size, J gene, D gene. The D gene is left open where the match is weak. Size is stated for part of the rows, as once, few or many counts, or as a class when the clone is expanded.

cdr3_nt: TGTGCCAGCAGCCAAGATCGGGGCGAGCAGTACTTC; cdr3_aa: CASSQDRGEQYF; v_call: TRBV4-2; clone_size: NA; j_call: TRBJ2-7; d_call: NA
cdr3_nt: TGTGCCAGCAGTCCGACAGCCCACACCATATATTTT; cdr3_aa: CASSPTAHTIYF; v_call: TRBV12-3/TRBV12-4; clone_size: NA; j_call: TRBJ1-3; d_call: NA
cdr3_nt: TGCAGCGTTGCTACCGGACAGGGCTATGATCAGCCCCAGCATTTT; cdr3_aa: CSVATGQGYDQPQHF; v_call: TRBV29-1; clone_size: NA; j_call: TRBJ1-5; d_call: TRBD1
cdr3_nt: TGTGCCAGCAGCCCCGGCGGCGGGAGTTACGAGCAGTACTTC; cdr3_aa: CASSPGGGSYEQYF; v_call: TRBV6-5; clone_size: once; j_call: TRBJ2-7; d_call: TRBD2
cdr3_nt: TGTGCCAGCAGTTATAGGGAGGGCTATGGCTACACCTTC; cdr3_aa: CASSYREGYGYTF; v_call: TRBV6-5; clone_size: NA; j_call: TRBJ1-2; d_call: NA
cdr3_nt: TGTGCCAGCAGCTTGGGAGGGACAGGCCTGGGCTACGAGCAGTACTTC; cdr3_aa: CASSLGGTGLGYEQYF; v_call: TRBV5-4; clone_size: NA; j_call: TRBJ2-7; d_call: TRBD1
cdr3_nt: TGTGCCTGGAGTGTACCGGACAGGGGATCGAATGAGCAGTTCTTC; cdr3_aa: CAWSVPDRGSNEQFF; v_call: TRBV30; clone_size: NA; j_call: TRBJ2-1; d_call: TRBD1
cdr3_nt: TGTGCCAGCAGCTTCGCAGGGGGCCTTCCCTACAATGAGCAGTTCTTC; cdr3_aa: CASSFAGGLPYNEQFF; v_call: TRBV5-4; clone_size: once; j_call: TRBJ2-1; d_call: TRBD1
cdr3_nt: TGTGCCAGCAGCAACGCAGGGGGGTCTGGGACCCAGTACTTC; cdr3_aa: CASSNAGGSGTQYF; v_call: TRBV11-2; clone_size: once; j_call: TRBJ2-5; d_call: NA
cdr3_nt: TGTGCCAGCAGCTTATTAACCACTAGCACAGATACGCAGTATTTT; cdr3_aa: CASSLLTTSTDTQYF; v_call: TRBV7-9; clone_size: NA; j_call: TRBJ2-3; d_call: NA
cdr3_nt: TGTGCCACCAGTGATTTGCGTCAGGGGGATGGAAAGACCCAGTACTTC; cdr3_aa: CATSDLRQGDGKTQYF; v_call: TRBV24-1; clone_size: NA; j_call: TRBJ2-5; d_call: TRBD1
cdr3_nt: TGCAGCGTTGAAGATCGGGGCAGGGGGCGCACCTATGGCTACACCTTC; cdr3_aa: CSVEDRGRGRTYGYTF; v_call: TRBV29-1; clone_size: once; j_call: TRBJ1-2; d_call: TRBD1
cdr3_nt: TGTGCCAGCAGCTTAGCACAGGGAAATTACGAGCAGTACTTC; cdr3_aa: CASSLAQGNYEQYF; v_call: TRBV7-2; clone_size: few; j_call: TRBJ2-7; d_call: NA
cdr3_nt: TGCAGCGTTATTCGGTACACCGGGGAGCTGTTTTTT; cdr3_aa: CSVIRYTGELFF; v_call: TRBV29-1; clone_size: few; j_call: TRBJ2-2; d_call: NA
cdr3_nt: TGTGCCTTCAAGGGGACAGGCGACACAGATACGCAGTATTTT; cdr3_aa: CAFKGTGDTDTQYF; v_call: TRBV30; clone_size: NA; j_call: TRBJ2-3; d_call: TRBD1
cdr3_nt: TGTGCCAGCAGCTCAGCCGGACAGCTGCCTACAGATACGCAGTATTTT; cdr3_aa: CASSSAGQLPTDTQYF; v_call: TRBV11-3; clone_size: NA; j_call: TRBJ2-3; d_call: NA
cdr3_nt: TGTGCCAGCAGCCAAAGGGGGGACAGGGTCCACGAGCAGTACTTC; cdr3_aa: CASSQRGDRVHEQYF; v_call: TRBV11-2; clone_size: NA; j_call: TRBJ2-7; d_call: TRBD1
cdr3_nt: TGTGCCAGCAGCTCGGAGGGGAGGGGTGTGGAGACCCAGTACTTC; cdr3_aa: CASSSEGRGVETQYF; v_call: TRBV5-8; clone_size: many; j_call: TRBJ2-5; d_call: TRBD2
cdr3_nt: TGTGCCAGCAGCACCGGGACTAGCGGGAGCGATACGCAGTATTTT; cdr3_aa: CASSTGTSGSDTQYF; v_call: TRBV9; clone_size: NA; j_call: TRBJ2-3; d_call: TRBD2
cdr3_nt: TGTGCCAGCAGTTTATCCCCACCGGGACTGAGTAATTCACCCCTCCACTTT; cdr3_aa: CASSLSPPGLSNSPLHF; v_call: TRBV28; clone_size: NA; j_call: TRBJ1-6; d_call: NA
cdr3_nt: TGTGCCAGCAGTGCGGGCGGAAGCGGTGGAAACACCATATATTTT; cdr3_aa: CASSAGGSGGNTIYF; v_call: TRBV7-9; clone_size: few; j_call: TRBJ1-3; d_call: NA
cdr3_nt: TGTGCCAGCAGCCCTCAGGGAGGCGCCTACAATGAGCAGTTCTTC; cdr3_aa: CASSPQGGAYNEQFF; v_call: TRBV27; clone_size: once; j_call: TRBJ2-1; d_call: NA
cdr3_nt: TGCAGTGCTAGATCACAGACCGAGCAGTACTTC; cdr3_aa: CSARSQTEQYF; v_call: TRBV20-1; clone_size: NA; j_call: TRBJ2-7; d_call: NA
cdr3_nt: TGCGCCAGCAGCTCTGAACAGGGGTCGGGCACAGATACGCAGTATTTT; cdr3_aa: CASSSEQGSGTDTQYF; v_call: TRBV5-1; clone_size: NA; j_call: TRBJ2-3; d_call: TRBD1
cdr3_nt: TGTGCCAGCAGCCTCTCAGGGGCCCGAGCCGAGCAGTACTTC; cdr3_aa: CASSLSGARAEQYF; v_call: TRBV3-1/TRBV3-2; clone_size: few; j_call: TRBJ2-7; d_call: NA
cdr3_nt: TGCGCCAGCAGCCAAGATTTCGGGGACAGCCTCTTACCCCTCCACTTT; cdr3_aa: CASSQDFGDSLLPLHF; v_call: TRBV4-1; clone_size: NA; j_call: TRBJ1-6; d_call: TRBD1
cdr3_nt: TGCAGCGTTGGAGGAGGGAGCACAGATACGCAGTATTTT; cdr3_aa: CSVGGGSTDTQYF; v_call: TRBV29-1; clone_size: once; j_call: TRBJ2-3; d_call: NA
cdr3_nt: TGCGCCAGCAGCCAAGTCTACGGGACTAGCGGGAGCCAAGAGACCCAGTACTTC; cdr3_aa: CASSQVYGTSGSQETQYF; v_call: TRBV4-1; clone_size: few; j_call: TRBJ2-5; d_call: TRBD2
cdr3_nt: TGTGCCAGCAGCTTGGACAGTGCGCCCAATCAGCCCCAGCATTTT; cdr3_aa: CASSLDSAPNQPQHF; v_call: TRBV5-5; clone_size: NA; j_call: TRBJ1-5; d_call: NA
cdr3_nt: TGTGCCAGCAGCCAAGGGGGAGGGAACGAGCAGTACTTC; cdr3_aa: CASSQGGGNEQYF; v_call: TRBV3-1/TRBV3-2; clone_size: NA; j_call: TRBJ2-7; d_call: TRBD2
cdr3_nt: TGTGCCAGCAGCCCGAAGCCCGGGACTGAAGCTTTCTTT; cdr3_aa: CASSPKPGTEAFF; v_call: TRBV7-3; clone_size: NA; j_call: TRBJ1-1; d_call: NA
cdr3_nt: TGTGCCAGTAGTGGGTGGACAGATAAACACTATGGCTACACCTTC; cdr3_aa: CASSGWTDKHYGYTF; v_call: TRBV19; clone_size: few; j_call: TRBJ1-2; d_call: NA
cdr3_nt: TGTGCCAGTAGTAAGACTAGCGGGAGGGTGAACACCGGGGAGCTGTTTTTT; cdr3_aa: CASSKTSGRVNTGELFF; v_call: TRBV19; clone_size: NA; j_call: TRBJ2-2; d_call: TRBD2
cdr3_nt: TGTGCCAGCAGCGGGATGGCGCGTAGCAATCAGCCCCAGCATTTT; cdr3_aa: CASSGMARSNQPQHF; v_call: TRBV2; clone_size: NA; j_call: TRBJ1-5; d_call: NA
cdr3_nt: TGTGCCAGCGGGAGGGGAGGTTCAATGAACACTGAAGCTTTCTTT; cdr3_aa: CASGRGGSMNTEAFF; v_call: TRBV6-5; clone_size: once; j_call: TRBJ1-1; d_call: NA
cdr3_nt: TGTGCCAGCAGCTTATTTGGCGGGGGCCTATACGAGCAGTACTTC; cdr3_aa: CASSLFGGGLYEQYF; v_call: TRBV5-6; clone_size: NA; j_call: TRBJ2-7; d_call: NA
cdr3_nt: TGTGCCAGCAGTAATGGACAGGTTACGTTCTTC; cdr3_aa: CASSNGQVTFF; v_call: TRBV6-5; clone_size: NA; j_call: TRBJ2-1; d_call: TRBD1
cdr3_nt: TGTGCCAGCAGCTTATATAGCGGGGATCCCTACAATGAGCAGTTCTTC; cdr3_aa: CASSLYSGDPYNEQFF; v_call: TRBV7-2; clone_size: few; j_call: TRBJ2-1; d_call: TRBD2
cdr3_nt: TGTGCCAGCAGCCCGGGGGCAGCGGGAGAAGATACGCAGTATTTT; cdr3_aa: CASSPGAAGEDTQYF; v_call: TRBV5-4; clone_size: once; j_call: TRBJ2-3; d_call: TRBD2
cdr3_nt: TGTGCCAGCAGCATCTCAGGGGCGGTAGGAAACACCATATATTTT; cdr3_aa: CASSISGAVGNTIYF; v_call: TRBV7-9; clone_size: once; j_call: TRBJ1-3; d_call: NA
cdr3_nt: TGTGCCAGCAGCTTAGAATTTGTGGGCAGGGGGCACTACGACATGAACACTGAAGCTTTCTTT; cdr3_aa: CASSLEFVGRGHYDMNTEAFF; v_call: TRBV7-8; clone_size: NA; j_call: TRBJ1-1; d_call: TRBD1